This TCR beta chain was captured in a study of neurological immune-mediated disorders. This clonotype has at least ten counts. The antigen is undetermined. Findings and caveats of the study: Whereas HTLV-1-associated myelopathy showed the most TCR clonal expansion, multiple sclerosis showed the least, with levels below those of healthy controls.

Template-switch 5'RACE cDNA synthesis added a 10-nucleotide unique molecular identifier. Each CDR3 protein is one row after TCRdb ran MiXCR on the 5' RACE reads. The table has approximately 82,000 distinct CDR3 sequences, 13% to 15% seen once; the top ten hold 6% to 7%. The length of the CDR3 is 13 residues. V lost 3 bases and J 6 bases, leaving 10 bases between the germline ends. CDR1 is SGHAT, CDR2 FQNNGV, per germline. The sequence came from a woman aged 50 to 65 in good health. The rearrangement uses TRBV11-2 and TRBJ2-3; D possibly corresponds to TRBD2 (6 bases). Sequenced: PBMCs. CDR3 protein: CASSFSSGDTQYF. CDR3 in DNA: TGTGCCAGCAGCTTCAGCAGCGGGGATACGCAGTATTTT.